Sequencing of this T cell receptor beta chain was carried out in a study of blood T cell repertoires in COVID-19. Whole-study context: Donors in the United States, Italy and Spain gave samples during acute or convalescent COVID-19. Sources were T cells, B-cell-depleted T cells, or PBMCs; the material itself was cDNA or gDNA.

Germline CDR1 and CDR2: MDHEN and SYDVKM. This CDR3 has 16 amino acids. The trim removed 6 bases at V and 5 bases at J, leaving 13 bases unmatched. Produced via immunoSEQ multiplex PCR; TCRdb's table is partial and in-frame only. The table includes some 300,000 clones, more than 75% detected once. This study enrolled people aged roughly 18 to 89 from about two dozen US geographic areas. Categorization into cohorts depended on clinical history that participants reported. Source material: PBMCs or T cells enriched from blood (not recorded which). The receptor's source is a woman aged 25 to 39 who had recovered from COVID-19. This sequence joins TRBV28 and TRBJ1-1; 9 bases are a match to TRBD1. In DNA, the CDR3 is TGTGCCAGCAGCTCAGGGGGGGGACAGGGTGGAACTGAAGCTTTCTTT. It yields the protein CASSSGGGQGGTEAFF.